The clone carrying this TCR beta chain was recorded a few times. The entry originates in a study of blood T cells in healthy people across ages. Together with a sample-barcoded 5' primer, a J-beta primer mix was included in a second PCR lasting about 6 to 11 cycles. One entry per CDR3 protein results from TCRdb running MiXCR on the 5' RACE reads. The data contain around 650,000 distinct CDR3 sequences, 40% to 50% of them singletons. Input material: blood. The sequence was collected from an elderly man in good health.

The CDR3, as DNA: TGCGCCAGCAGCTTGACGCCTAGCGGGGGGGGATCGGTTGAGCAGTTCTTC. This codes for CASSLTPSGGGSVEQFF. The rearrangement joins TRBV5-1 to TRBJ2-1, with TRBD2 matching over 12 bases. Per germline, CDR1 SGHRS and CDR2 YFSETQ. Trimming removed 1 base from V and 9 bases from J; junction bases left unmatched: 11. This CDR3 contains 17 residues.